This T cell receptor beta chain was captured in a study of blood T cell repertoires in COVID-19. This CDR3 is built from 17 residues. V shed 3 bases and J shed 0 bases, with 15 bases lying between them. Germline loops: CDR1 KGHSH, CDR2 LQKENI. The protocol was immunoSEQ multiplex PCR, while the TCRdb copy is restricted to in-frame clones and leaves out a portion. This sample has approximately 150,000 clones, with around 87% found just once. The chain is built from TRBV18 and TRBJ2-1; D is unresolved. The sequence was obtained from a man aged 55 to 70 who had recovered from COVID-19. Material for sequencing was PBMCs or T cells enriched from blood (not recorded which). CDR3 sequence: CASSPRQTESSYNEQFF. DNA of the CDR3: TGTGCCAGCTCACCCCGTCAGACGGAGAGCTCCTACAATGAGCAGTTCTTC.